The 15 T cell receptor beta chains reported below all come from one sample, sequenced in a study of blood T cell repertoires in COVID-19. Sequenced by immunoSEQ multiplex PCR; TCRdb stores in-frame clones only, minus some. Among 58,000 or so clones listed, under 80% were seen once. Sequencing was done on a sample of peripheral blood. These receptors were taken from a human donor in a cohort sampled during active COVID-19.

The genes are TRBV5-1 and TRBJ1-3; 11 nucleotides line up with TRBD1. J gave up 0 bases and V 5 bases, and 16 bases lay outside the gene matches. The CDR3 contains 20 residues. The germline CDR1 and CDR2 sequences are SGHRS and YFSETQ. CDR3 sequence: CASSSQYRTGGPLSGNTIYF. The CDR3 region has the DNA TGCGCCAGCAGTTCACAATACCGGACAGGGGGCCCTCTCTCTGGAAACACCATATATTTT.

This clone was counted a few times. The CDR3 nucleotides read TGTGCCAGCACCCTGGGGGGAGTTGGGTACGAGCAGTACTTC. Translating gives CASTLGGVGYEQYF. The chain employs TRBV7-2 and TRBJ2-7, with D perhaps TRBD2 (6 bases). V lost 7 bases to trimming and J lost 4 bases, with 17 bases between them. The CDR3 runs 14 residues. The germline V gene has CDR1 SGHTA and CDR2 FQGNSA.

The table lists this clone with a few counts. The gene calls are TRBV29-1 and TRBJ1-3; unclear D gene. The germline CDR1 and CDR2 sequences are SQVTM and ANQGSEA. Trimming cost V 4 bases and J 0 bases, with 10 bases left between them. The CDR3 is made up of 14 amino acids. Written as DNA, the CDR3 is TGCAGCGTTGCAATGTACTCCTCTGGAAACACCATATATTTT. Protein: CSVAMYSSGNTIYF.

The chain links TRBV4-1 to TRBJ1-1; 8 bases match TRBD1. The CDR3 length is 15 residues. Germline V CDR1 and CDR2: MGHRA, YSYEKL. V trimming: 4 bases; J trimming: 7 bases; junction bases outside the gene matches: 11. The CDR3 nucleotides read TGCGCCAGCAGCCCAGGGGGCAGTGCCTCCTTTGAAGCTTTCTTT. Encoded protein: CASSPGGSASFEAFF.

This clone was seen a single time. V is TRBV3-1 (or the pseudogene TRBV3-2) and J is TRBJ1-1, with 7 bases fitting TRBD1. Germline-derived CDR1 and CDR2 are LGHDT and YNNKEL (reference sequence). CDR3 length equals 15 residues. Trimming cost V 4 bases and J 4 bases; bases outside gene matches: 9. The CDR3 region has the DNA TGTGCCAGCAGCCTCTCCGAGGGGGCCTTCACTGAAGCTTTCTTT. Its protein is CASSLSEGAFTEAFF.

The chain uses TRBV6-2 or TRBV6-3 and TRBJ1-1; 7 nucleotides align to TRBD1. The CDR3 is made up of 15 amino acids. Trimming cost V 1 base and J 5 bases; bases outside gene matches: 7. Germline loops: CDR1 MNHEY, CDR2 SVGEGT. The CDR3 is CASSYYPTGKTEAFF. Here the CDR3 DNA reads TGTGCCAGCAGTTACTATCCGACAGGGAAGACTGAAGCTTTCTTT.

This clone was recorded only once. The chain employs TRBV2 and TRBJ1-5, with 9 nucleotides matching TRBD1. Trimming removed 4 bases from V and 5 bases from J; junction bases left unmatched: 0. The V gene's germline CDR1 is SNHLY and CDR2 FYNNEI. The CDR3 spans 13 residues. The CDR3 DNA is TGTGCCAGCAGTGGACAGGGGGATCAGCCCCAGCATTTT. Translation gives CASSGQGDQPQHF.

This clone was observed a few times. The chain recombines TRBV28 with TRBJ1-1; a weak D match, TRBD1 (5 bases). The germline CDR1 and CDR2 sequences are MDHEN and SYDVKM. The CDR3 contains 13 residues. Between the trimmed V and J ends, which lost 5 bases and 11 bases, there was a span of 18 bases. CDR3 coding DNA: TGTGCCAGCAGTCGATATCTCGGGGGTGCTGCTTTCTTT. It encodes CASSRYLGGAAFF.

The chain carries TRBV10-2 and TRBJ2-2, with TRBD1 identical over 7 bases. From germline, CDR1 is WSHSY and CDR2 SAAADI. The CDR3 spans 13 residues. V trimming: 8 bases; J trimming: 2 bases; junction bases outside the gene matches: 2. CDR3 bases: TGCGCCAGCGGACAGGAAAACACCGGGGAGCTGTTTTTT. As protein: CASGQENTGELFF.

The V gene is TRBV9, the J gene TRBJ2-3, with a possible D match to TRBD2 (6 bases). Germline V gene sequence: CDR1 SGDLS, CDR2 YYNGEE. Trimming stripped 4 bases from V and 4 bases from J, with 16 bases between. The CDR3 is made up of 15 amino acids. CDR3 sequence reads: CASSSSGGWADTQYF. Written as DNA, the CDR3 is TGTGCCAGCAGCTCCTCAGGAGGGTGGGCAGATACGCAGTATTTT.

The genes are TRBV11-2 and TRBJ2-6, with D possibly matching TRBD2 (5 bases). CDR3 size: 16 residues. Germline values: CDR1 SGHAT, CDR2 FQNNGV. The ends were cut back, 5 bases at V and 0 bases at J, with 11 bases in the middle. The CDR3 region is CASSPGGSSGANVLTF. The CDR3 nucleotides are TGTGCCAGCAGCCCCGGTGGGAGCTCTGGGGCCAACGTCCTGACTTTC.

The V and J genes are TRBV19 and TRBJ2-7; TRBD2 matches at 9 bases. Germline V gene data show CDR1 as LNHDA and CDR2 as SQIVND (reference sequence). CDR3 length: 15 amino acids. With 4 bases clipped from V and 5 bases from J, the junction kept 9 bases outside the gene matches. CDR3 sequence reads: CASSSGDLAGDEQYF. The CDR3 coding sequence is TGTGCCAGTAGTAGCGGCGACTTAGCGGGAGACGAGCAGTACTTC.

The V gene is TRBV5-1, the J gene TRBJ1-1; D might be TRBD1 (5 bases). The CDR3 runs 14 residues. In germline, CDR1 is SGHRS, CDR2 YFSETQ. V was pared by 2 bases and J by 0 bases, with 8 bases between. The CDR3: CASSFSQVNTEAFF. CDR3 in DNA: TGCGCCAGCAGCTTCTCACAGGTGAACACTGAAGCTTTCTTT.

This chain connects TRBV3-1 (or the pseudogene TRBV3-2) to TRBJ2-7; a possible D gene is TRBD2 (5 bases). Deletions cut 2 bases from V and 0 bases from J, with 8 bases between. The germline V gene has CDR1 LGHDT and CDR2 YNNKEL (reference sequence). This CDR3 is built from 14 residues. DNA for the CDR3: TGTGCCAGCAGCCAATCTGGACTCTCCTACGAGCAGTACTTC. Protein product: CASSQSGLSYEQYF.

V and J are TRBV11-2 and TRBJ2-7; TRBD2 matches at 11 bases. The CDR3 totals 15 residues. J lost 4 bases, V lost 4 bases, and 6 bases had no gene match. Germline V lookup: CDR1 SGHAT, CDR2 FQNNGV. The CDR3 loop reads CASSWGGTSGYEQYF. CDR3 bases: TGTGCCAGCAGCTGGGGGGGGACTAGCGGATACGAGCAGTACTTC.